These 3 T cell receptor beta chains originate from one sample sequenced in a study of T cell responses to AZD1222 COVID-19 vaccine. This table comes from immunoSEQ multiplex PCR, and its TCRdb copy is limited to in-frame clones, with some not included. The data contain 150,000 or so clones, about nine tenths of them singletons. This specimen was peripheral blood, taken 28 days after the second AZD1222 dose. The receptor source for this set is an adult who received the AZD1222 COVID-19 vaccine.

This clone was recorded a few times. The J gene is TRBJ1-1, the V gene TRBV2, with a possible D match to TRBD1 (6 bases). This CDR3 comprises 13 residues. V lost 2 bases and J 7 bases, leaving 11 bases between the germline ends. Germline-derived CDR1 and CDR2 are SNHLY and FYNNEI. The CDR3 protein is CASSERGESEAFF. DNA for the CDR3: TGTGCCAGCAGTGAAAGGGGGGAGAGTGAAGCTTTCTTT.

Comments on this clone: The sample carries other DNA sequences with the same CDR3. V is TRBV6-5 and J is TRBJ1-2, with 10 bases that match TRBD1. The ends lost 5 bases at V and 9 bases at J; junction bases unmatched: 3. This CDR3 has 12 amino acids. Germline lookup yields CDR1 MNHEY and CDR2 SVGAGI. CDR3 loop: CASSPGQGRYTF. DNA of the CDR3: TGTGCCAGCAGTCCGGGACAGGGGCGCTACACCTTC.

V gene TRBV6-5 combines with J gene TRBJ2-7, with D maybe TRBD2 (5 bases). The germline V and J ends were trimmed by 7 bases and 1 base, with 14 bases remaining between them. CDR3 size: 14 residues. From germline, CDR1 is MNHEY and CDR2 SVGAGI. The CDR3 spells CASTPEGGSYEQYF. CDR3 sequence (DNA): TGTGCCAGCACACCTGAGGGCGGGTCCTACGAGCAGTACTTC.